These T cell receptor beta chains were read from a single sample in a study of TIL therapy for anti-PD-1-resistant metastatic lung cancer. Sequencing used immunoSEQ multiplex PCR; TCRdb keeps in-frame clones, though not all of them. The data contain fewer than 65,000 clones, approximately 80% of them singletons. The specimen was blood, collected at baseline. Receptors were obtained from a person aged 25 to 80 with non-small cell lung cancer. CDR3s include the opening cysteine and the closing phenylalanine or tryptophan. Not all rows give a size; the values are once, few, many and, for expanded clones, a class.

J: TRBJ2-3; V: TRBV6-2/TRBV6-3; size: .; CDR3: CASSYDISPSTDTQYF
J: TRBJ2-7; V: TRBV4-1; size: .; CDR3: CASSQVKGKYEQYF
J: TRBJ2-1; V: TRBV5-1; size: .; CDR3: CASSTGELREQFF
J: TRBJ2-5; V: TRBV28; size: medium-sized; CDR3: CASSPHFRDSRGETQYF
J: TRBJ2-2; V: TRBV9; size: .; CDR3: CASSEGQANTGELFF
J: TRBJ1-2; V: TRBV9; size: .; CDR3: CASSVAARSDYGYTF
J: TRBJ2-7; V: TRBV28; size: .; CDR3: CASSSSGLGSGYEQYF
J: TRBJ2-1; V: TRBV5-1; size: .; CDR3: CASSLEGRYNEQFF
J: TRBJ1-1; V: TRBV29-1; size: few; CDR3: CVTEEHTEAFF
J: TRBJ2-2; V: TRBV4-3; size: .; CDR3: CASSLFRNTGELFF
J: TRBJ2-2; V: TRBV2; size: few; CDR3: CASSDWARGLRGELFF
J: TRBJ2-7; V: TRBV30; size: .; CDR3: CAWNLEGTGHPEQYF
J: TRBJ1-2; V: TRBV19; size: .; CDR3: CASSMAPYGYTF
J: TRBJ1-2; V: TRBV12-3/TRBV12-4; size: few; CDR3: CASVQGVGYGYTF
J: TRBJ1-5; V: TRBV6-5; size: .; CDR3: CASSLGQGYNQPQHF
J: TRBJ2-5; V: TRBV18; size: .; CDR3: CASSRTSGETQYF
J: TRBJ2-1; V: TRBV5-6; size: .; CDR3: CASSMRTANEQFF
J: TRBJ2-5; V: TRBV7-9; size: .; CDR3: CASSFTGGPGTQYF
J: TRBJ1-2; V: TRBV7-9; size: once; CDR3: CASSLLGGQSLVGYTF
J: TRBJ1-1; V: TRBV6-6; size: few; CDR3: CASSYPDSEAFF
J: TRBJ2-1; V: TRBV15; size: once; CDR3: CATSGRRGSEQFF
J: TRBJ1-1; V: TRBV4-2; size: .; CDR3: CASSQEGNRALGAFF
J: TRBJ2-7; V: TRBV5-4; size: .; CDR3: CASSGWTGGSYEQYF
J: TRBJ1-4; V: TRBV28; size: .; CDR3: CASSSYPDRFNEKLFF
J: TRBJ2-3; V: TRBV7-8; size: .; CDR3: CASSSGLAGGGADTQYF
J: TRBJ2-7; V: TRBV30; size: once; CDR3: CAWSVLAGPHYF
J: TRBJ1-3; V: TRBV30; size: .; CDR3: CAWSPLLHTIYF
J: TRBJ2-7; V: TRBV5-1; size: .; CDR3: CASSLLPRTYEQYF
J: TRBJ1-3; V: TRBV7-2; size: .; CDR3: CASSRDPSEGNTIYF
J: TRBJ2-5; V: TRBV5-1; size: once; CDR3: CASSSRPQETQYF
J: TRBJ1-1; V: TRBV30; size: .; CDR3: CAWSIRDSAAEAFF
J: TRBJ1-1; V: TRBV6-5; size: .; CDR3: CASSSRRAGTNTEAFF
J: TRBJ1-5; V: TRBV28; size: few; CDR3: CASSKGQSNQPQHF
J: TRBJ2-7; V: TRBV4-3; size: .; CDR3: CASSQRQGEKQYF
J: TRBJ2-7; V: TRBV7-2; size: .; CDR3: CASSLAGTEYEQYF
J: TRBJ2-4; V: TRBV19; size: .; CDR3: CASSIKPGGWNIQYF
J: TRBJ1-6; V: TRBV18; size: .; CDR3: CASSPPSSYNSPLHF
J: TRBJ2-7; V: TRBV7-9; size: once; CDR3: CASNLEGEQYF
J: TRBJ2-7; V: TRBV28; size: .; CDR3: CASSLDLPGAASGRGYEQYF
J: TRBJ2-3; V: TRBV15; size: .; CDR3: CATSTIGGADTQYF
J: TRBJ2-7; V: TRBV6-5; size: .; CDR3: CASRNGAGRDEQYF
J: TRBJ2-2; V: TRBV7-2; size: .; CDR3: CASSRISTITGELFF
J: TRBJ1-1; V: TRBV18; size: .; CDR3: CASAERSAGTEAFF
J: TRBJ2-7; V: TRBV27; size: .; CDR3: CASRRRGSTYEQYF
J: TRBJ2-1; V: TRBV9; size: .; CDR3: CASSPRLAQEQFF
J: TRBJ2-3; V: TRBV5-1; size: .; CDR3: CASSAFSGVRTDTQYF
J: TRBJ2-5; V: TRBV2; size: .; CDR3: CASRLEKAQETQYF
J: TRBJ2-1; V: TRBV19; size: .; CDR3: CASSIQTGGGYNEQFF
J: TRBJ2-5; V: TRBV4-2; size: .; CDR3: CASSQESWAAQETQYF
J: TRBJ1-1; V: TRBV7-3; size: .; CDR3: CASSLTYSLNTEAFF
J: TRBJ2-3; V: TRBV5-8; size: .; CDR3: CASSSGQSSYLDTQYF
J: TRBJ2-5; V: TRBV2; size: once; CDR3: CASSYDRETQYF
J: TRBJ1-2; V: TRBV7-2; size: .; CDR3: CASSWGGSGYTF